The rows below give T cell receptor beta chains drawn from one sample of a study of blood T cell repertoires in COVID-19. Using immunoSEQ multiplex PCR, the repertoire was profiled, and TCRdb retains in-frame clones only, with some absent. The sample includes about 230,000 clones, 65% to 85% of them seen just once. Sequencing was performed on peripheral blood. The receptors stem from an elderly man with acute or convalescent COVID-19. Both conserved end residues are part of each CDR3. Fields, in order: D gene, clone size, CDR3 length, V gene, J gene, CDR3 DNA, CDR3 protein. D genes are given only for firm matches. Only part of the rows carry a size: once, few, many, or a class if the clone is expanded.

>NA|NA|10|TRBV20-1|TRBJ1-2
TGCAGTGCTAGGAGTTATGGCTACACCTTC
CSARSYGYTF
>TRBD2|NA|14|TRBV13|TRBJ2-7
TGTGCCAGCAGCGAGGGACTACCCGCGTGGGAGCAGTACTTC
CASSEGLPAWEQYF
>NA|NA|14|TRBV5-1|TRBJ2-2
TGCGCCAGCAGCATCAACACGAACACCGGGGAGCTGTTTTTT
CASSINTNTGELFF
>NA|NA|16|TRBV5-1|TRBJ2-3
TGCGCCAGCAGCTTTCTCAGGGGCACTAGCACAGATACGCAGTATTTT
CASSFLRGTSTDTQYF
>NA|NA|14|TRBV6-5|TRBJ1-2
TGTGCCAGCAGTCAATCGCTGGGGGACTATAGCTACACCTTC
CASSQSLGDYSYTF
>NA|NA|15|TRBV28|TRBJ1-5
TGTGCCAGCAGCATACTAAGTTCGCGCAATCAGCCCCAGCATTTT
CASSILSSRNQPQHF
>TRBD1|NA|18|TRBV30|TRBJ2-6
TGTGCCTGGAGTAACCGGGACAGGGGGTTCTCTGGGGCCAACGTCCTGACTTTC
CAWSNRDRGFSGANVLTF
>NA|NA|13|TRBV14|TRBJ2-7
TGTGCCAGCAGCCAAGCCGGGGGTTACGAGCAGTACTTC
CASSQAGGYEQYF
>TRBD1|NA|16|TRBV14|TRBJ2-5
TGTGCCAGCAGCCACGCGGGACAGGGGTGGAAGGAGACCCAGTACTTC
CASSHAGQGWKETQYF
>TRBD1|NA|16|TRBV27|TRBJ2-5
TGTGCCAGCAGGGCGGGGACAGGGGTGAGCACGGAGACCCAGTACTTC
CASRAGTGVSTETQYF
>TRBD1|NA|14|TRBV6-1|TRBJ1-2
TGTGCCAGCAGTGACAGGGGGCCGAACTATGGCTACACCTTC
CASSDRGPNYGYTF
>NA|NA|13|TRBV12-3/TRBV12-4|TRBJ2-4
TGTGCCAGCAGTTTAGGGGGGGTGACGGGGCAGTACTTC
CASSLGGVTGQYF
>NA|NA|15|TRBV15|TRBJ1-5
TGTGCCACCAGCAGAACAACAGGGAAGTATCAGCCCCAGCATTTT
CATSRTTGKYQPQHF
>TRBD1|NA|15|TRBV5-1|TRBJ1-6
TGCGCCAGCAGCAGGCAGACAGGGACCAATTCACCCCTCCACTTT
CASSRQTGTNSPLHF
>NA|NA|12|TRBV6-5|TRBJ1-1
TGTGCCAGCACCGAAGGGGTGACTGAAGCTTTCTTT
CASTEGVTEAFF
>NA|few|14|TRBV6-1|TRBJ1-5
TGTGCCAGCAGTGAATTACAGACCCGGCCGCCCCAGCATTTT
CASSELQTRPPQHF
>TRBD2|NA|16|TRBV4-1|TRBJ2-7
TGCGCCAGCAGCCAAGTTTTTAGCGGGCTGACCTACGAGCAGTACTTC
CASSQVFSGLTYEQYF
>NA|NA|13|TRBV7-2|TRBJ2-5
TGTGCCAGCAGCTTAAGCTTCGGGGAGACCCAGTACTTC
CASSLSFGETQYF
>TRBD2|NA|16|TRBV27|TRBJ2-3
TGTGCCAGCAGTCTGACTAGCCCCCCAGGCACAGATACGCAGTATTTT
CASSLTSPPGTDTQYF
>TRBD2|once|17|TRBV7-8|TRBJ2-2
TGTGCCAGCAGCCGTCAGGGACTAGCGGGAGGCGCCGGGGAGCTGTTTTTT
CASSRQGLAGGAGELFF
>TRBD2|few|17|TRBV27|TRBJ2-3
TGTGCCAGCAGAGCCGGGACTAGCGGGAGCGGGACAGATACGCAGTATTTT
CASRAGTSGSGTDTQYF
>TRBD1|NA|13|TRBV18|TRBJ2-7
TGTGCCAGCTCACCGGGACAGTCCTACGAGCAGTACTTC
CASSPGQSYEQYF
>TRBD1|NA|13|TRBV6-4|TRBJ1-6
TGTGCCAGAATCCGACAGGGTAATTCACCCCTCCACTTT
CARIRQGNSPLHF
>NA|NA|13|TRBV2|TRBJ1-5
TGTGCCAGCAGACAGGGACCAAATCAGCCCCAGCATTTT
CASRQGPNQPQHF
>TRBD1|NA|12|TRBV11-2|TRBJ1-1
TGTGCCAGCAGCGTCAACAGGGGTGAAGCTTTCTTT
CASSVNRGEAFF
>NA|NA|12|TRBV5-1|TRBJ2-1
TGCGCCAGCAGCTTGGACCAACGGGAACAGTTCTTC
CASSLDQREQFF
>NA|NA|20|TRBV10-3|TRBJ2-1
TGTGCCATCAGTGAGTCTTGGACAGCCCCAGATTCGAGCTCCTACAATGAGCAGTTCTTC
CAISESWTAPDSSSYNEQFF
>NA|NA|18|TRBV10-3|TRBJ1-3
TGTGCCATCAGTGATGGCCTCCGGGGGACCCCCTCTGGAAACACCATATATTTT
CAISDGLRGTPSGNTIYF
>NA|NA|14|TRBV5-6|TRBJ1-5
TGTGCCAGCAGCTTGGGGCAGATAAATCAGCCCCAGCATTTT
CASSLGQINQPQHF
>NA|NA|16|TRBV3-1/TRBV3-2|TRBJ1-6
TGTGCCAGCAGCCAAGATTGGGGGGGTAGTAATTCACCCCTCCACTTT
CASSQDWGGSNSPLHF
>NA|many|17|TRBV15|TRBJ1-5
TGTGCCACCAGCAGAGAATCAGCGGGCTCGAGCAATCAGCCCCAGCATTTT
CATSRESAGSSNQPQHF
>NA|NA|13|TRBV20-1|TRBJ1-5
TGCAGTGCTAGTCGGGGGTTCGGTCAGCCCCAGCATTTT
CSASRGFGQPQHF
>NA|NA|14|TRBV2|TRBJ2-7
TGTGCCAGCAATCGACAGGCCAGGTCCTACGAGCAGTACTTC
CASNRQARSYEQYF
>TRBD1|once|14|TRBV2|TRBJ2-2
TGTGCCAGCAGAGAACAGGGGGCGCGCGGGGAGCTGTTTTTT
CASREQGARGELFF
>NA|NA|15|TRBV19|TRBJ1-1
TGTGCCAGTAGATCTGAGGGAGGAAGAAACACTGAAGCTTTCTTT
CASRSEGGRNTEAFF
>NA|NA|16|TRBV5-6|TRBJ1-1
TGTGCCAGCAGCTTAATTAATAGTCGAGTGAACACTGAAGCTTTCTTT
CASSLINSRVNTEAFF
>NA|NA|15|TRBV20-1|TRBJ2-3
TGCAGTGCTAGTCCTAGCTCGCTTGGCACAGATACGCAGTATTTT
CSASPSSLGTDTQYF
>TRBD1|NA|13|TRBV12-3/TRBV12-4|TRBJ2-7
TGTGCCAGCAGCTGGACAGGACTCTACGAGCAGTACTTC
CASSWTGLYEQYF
>TRBD2|NA|15|TRBV5-1|TRBJ2-7
TGCGCCAGCAGCTTATCAGCTAGCGGGGGATACGAGCAGTACTTC
CASSLSASGGYEQYF
>TRBD1|NA|16|TRBV4-2|TRBJ1-2
TGTGCCAGCAGCCAAGATGAGGACAGGGTGAACTATGGCTACACCTTC
CASSQDEDRVNYGYTF
>NA|NA|15|TRBV18|TRBJ1-1
TGTGCCAGCTCACCAGGGGAAGGAGGGGACACTGAAGCTTTCTTT
CASSPGEGGDTEAFF
>NA|NA|15|TRBV19|TRBJ1-1
TGTGCCAGTAGTATCCCCCCGGGGGGTGCCACTGAAGCTTTCTTT
CASSIPPGGATEAFF
>NA|NA|15|TRBV20-1|TRBJ2-1
TGCAGTGCTAGTAGGGGCAGGAGCTCCTACAATGAGCAGTTCTTC
CSASRGRSSYNEQFF
>NA|NA|15|TRBV18|TRBJ2-2
TGTGCCAGCACGAAAGCGGACGCGGGGTCCGGGGAGCTGTTTTTT
CASTKADAGSGELFF
>NA|NA|16|TRBV20-1|TRBJ1-1
TGCAGTGCTAGTGGGCCAGGGGCCCTCAGAGGCACTGAAGCTTTCTTT
CSASGPGALRGTEAFF
>TRBD1|NA|14|TRBV11-2|TRBJ2-5
TGTGCCAGCAGCTCGGGACAGCAACAAGAGACCCAGTACTTC
CASSSGQQQETQYF
>TRBD1|NA|16|TRBV6-5|TRBJ2-1
TGTGCCAGCAGTTACTCAGCGGACAGGGGAGGGAATGAGCAGTTCTTC
CASSYSADRGGNEQFF
>TRBD2|NA|14|TRBV7-2|TRBJ2-5
TGTGCCAGCAGCTTAGAACTAGCGGAAGAGACCCAGTACTTC
CASSLELAEETQYF
>TRBD1|NA|14|TRBV18|TRBJ1-5
TGTGCCAGCTCAGGGACAGCGCATAATCAGCCCCAGCATTTT
CASSGTAHNQPQHF
>TRBD1|NA|15|TRBV28|TRBJ1-5
TGTGCCAGCAGTTACGGACAGGGCCACAATCAGCCCCAGCATTTT
CASSYGQGHNQPQHF
>NA|NA|16|TRBV21-1|TRBJ2-5
TGTGCCAGCAGCAAAGGGGTAGGGGGCTTAATCGAGACCCAGTACTTC
CASSKGVGGLIETQYF
>TRBD1|NA|15|TRBV5-1|TRBJ2-1
TGCGCCAGCAGCCCTTGGACAGGGGTATACAATGAGCAGTTCTTC
CASSPWTGVYNEQFF